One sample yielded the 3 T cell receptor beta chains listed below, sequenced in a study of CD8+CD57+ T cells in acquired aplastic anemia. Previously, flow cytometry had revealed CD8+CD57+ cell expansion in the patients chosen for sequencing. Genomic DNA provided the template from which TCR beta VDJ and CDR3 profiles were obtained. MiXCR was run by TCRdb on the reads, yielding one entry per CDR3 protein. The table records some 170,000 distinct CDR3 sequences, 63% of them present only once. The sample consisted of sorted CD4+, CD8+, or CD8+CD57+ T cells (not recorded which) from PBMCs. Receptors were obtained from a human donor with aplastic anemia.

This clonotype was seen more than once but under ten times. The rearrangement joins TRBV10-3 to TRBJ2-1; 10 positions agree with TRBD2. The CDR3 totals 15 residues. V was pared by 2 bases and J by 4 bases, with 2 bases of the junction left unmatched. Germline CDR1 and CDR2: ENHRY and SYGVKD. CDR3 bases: TGTGCCATCAGTGAGGCTAGCGGGGGATACAATGAGCAGTTCTTC. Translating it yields CAISEASGGYNEQFF.

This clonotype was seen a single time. CDR3 loop: CASSFGTNAEAFF. The CDR3 DNA reads as TGTGCCAGCAGCTTCGGAACTAACGCTGAAGCTTTCTTT. The chain is built from TRBV7-2 and TRBJ1-1; the D is unclear. V was pared by 3 bases and J by 6 bases, with 11 bases between. This CDR3 is 13 amino acids long. Germline CDR1 SGHTA, CDR2 FQGNSA. Drawing the rest from reference TRBV7-2 and TRBJ1-1, the complete variable domain is GAGVSQSPSNKVTEKGKDVELRCDPISGHTALYWYRQSLGQGLEFLIYFQGNSAPDKSGLPSDRFSAERTGGSVSTLTIQRTQQEDSAVYLCASSFGTNAEAFFGQGTRLTVV.

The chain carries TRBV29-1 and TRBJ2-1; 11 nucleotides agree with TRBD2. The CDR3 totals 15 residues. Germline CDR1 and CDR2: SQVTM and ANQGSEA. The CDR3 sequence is CSARDRVASGGQQFF. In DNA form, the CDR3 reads TGCAGTGCTAGAGATCGGGTGGCTAGCGGGGGGCAGCAGTTCTTC.